This is a list of T cell receptor beta chains from one sample in a study of regulatory T cells in long-lasting Graves disease. Via MiXCR, TCRdb re-called the multiplex PCR reads, giving one row per CDR3 protein. The sample has 400,000 to 500,000 distinct CDR3 sequences, roughly 21% seen once. Sequencing used peripheral blood mononuclear cells (PBMCs), obtained when the disease was refractory, from a patient treated with antithyroid drugs. The origin of the receptors is a female donor with Graves disease. The CDR3 runs from the conserved cysteine through the conserved F or W. A D gene is named only where the DNA matches it firmly. Clone sizes are given selectively: once, few, many, or a class where the clone is expanded.

d_call: TRBD2; clone_size: .; j_call: TRBJ2-3; cdr3_length: 16; v_call: TRBV5-1; cdr3_nt: TGCGCCAGCAGCTCCATAGCGGGAGCTCCCACAGATACGCAGTATTTT; cdr3_aa: CASSSIAGAPTDTQYF
d_call: .; clone_size: many; j_call: TRBJ2-7; cdr3_length: 13; v_call: TRBV7-8; cdr3_nt: TGTGCCAGCAGCCCTGAGTCGGTTGGAGAGCAGTACTTC; cdr3_aa: CASSPESVGEQYF
d_call: TRBD2; clone_size: .; j_call: TRBJ2-4; cdr3_length: 14; v_call: TRBV30; cdr3_nt: TGTGCCTGGACGACTAGCGGAGCCAAAAACATTCAGTACTTC; cdr3_aa: CAWTTSGAKNIQYF
d_call: .; clone_size: .; j_call: TRBJ1-2; cdr3_length: 15; v_call: TRBV9; cdr3_nt: TGTGCCAGCAGCGTATCTGCAGGGAGCAACTATGACTACACCTTC; cdr3_aa: CASSVSAGSNYDYTF
d_call: TRBD2; clone_size: few; j_call: TRBJ2-2; cdr3_length: 16; v_call: TRBV2; cdr3_nt: TGTGCCAGCAGTTTCGGACTAGCGGGAGAAACCGGGGAGCTGTTTTTT; cdr3_aa: CASSFGLAGETGELFF
d_call: TRBD1; clone_size: .; j_call: TRBJ1-5; cdr3_length: 16; v_call: TRBV12-3/TRBV12-4; cdr3_nt: TGTGCCAGCAGTCAGACCGGGTCCCTAGGGGGCCAGCCCCAGCATTTT; cdr3_aa: CASSQTGSLGGQPQHF
d_call: .; clone_size: few; j_call: TRBJ1-6; cdr3_length: 13; v_call: TRBV3-1; cdr3_nt: TGTGCCAGCAGCCAAAACAGGGATTCACCCCTCCACTTT; cdr3_aa: CASSQNRDSPLHF
d_call: TRBD1; clone_size: many; j_call: TRBJ1-2; cdr3_length: 13; v_call: TRBV12-3/TRBV12-4; cdr3_nt: TGTGCCAGCAGTTTAGGGACAGGGGACGGCTACACCTTC; cdr3_aa: CASSLGTGDGYTF
d_call: TRBD2; clone_size: many; j_call: TRBJ2-7; cdr3_length: 15; v_call: TRBV5-1; cdr3_nt: TGCGCCAGCAAGGGACTAGCGGGAGGACAAGACGAGCAGTACTTC; cdr3_aa: CASKGLAGGQDEQYF
d_call: .; clone_size: .; j_call: TRBJ2-2; cdr3_length: 15; v_call: TRBV18; cdr3_nt: TGTGCCAGCTCACACGGGGACGCGAACACCGGGGAGCTGTTTTTT; cdr3_aa: CASSHGDANTGELFF
d_call: TRBD1; clone_size: few; j_call: TRBJ2-7; cdr3_length: 14; v_call: TRBV11-2; cdr3_nt: TGTGCCAGCAGCTTAGGCCGACAGGGGGGCGAGCAGTACTTC; cdr3_aa: CASSLGRQGGEQYF
d_call: .; clone_size: .; j_call: TRBJ2-5; cdr3_length: 16; v_call: TRBV5-7; cdr3_nt: TGTGCCAGCAGCTTGGCTCTGCCCAGGCCGAGGGAGACCCAGTACTTC; cdr3_aa: CASSLALPRPRETQYF
d_call: TRBD1; clone_size: many; j_call: TRBJ1-2; cdr3_length: 14; v_call: TRBV12-3/TRBV12-4; cdr3_nt: TGTGCCAGCAGACCGATGACAGGGATCTATGGCTACACCTTC; cdr3_aa: CASRPMTGIYGYTF
d_call: .; clone_size: few; j_call: TRBJ1-2; cdr3_length: 12; v_call: TRBV20-1; cdr3_nt: TGCAGTGCTAGATCCATGGACTATGGCTACACCTTC; cdr3_aa: CSARSMDYGYTF
d_call: .; clone_size: many; j_call: TRBJ2-2; cdr3_length: 14; v_call: TRBV7-3; cdr3_nt: TGTGCCAGCTCCCGAGAAAAGGGCACCGGGGAGCTGTTTTTT; cdr3_aa: CASSREKGTGELFF
d_call: .; clone_size: once; j_call: TRBJ1-5; cdr3_length: 15; v_call: TRBV5-5; cdr3_nt: TGTGCCAGCAGCAAAGGTGCTAACAGGGACCAGCCCCAGCATTTT; cdr3_aa: CASSKGANRDQPQHF
d_call: .; clone_size: many; j_call: TRBJ1-4; cdr3_length: 14; v_call: TRBV28; cdr3_nt: TGTGCCAGCAGTACAGACACAACTAATGAAAAACTGTTTTTT; cdr3_aa: CASSTDTTNEKLFF
d_call: TRBD1; clone_size: .; j_call: TRBJ1-5; cdr3_length: 21; v_call: TRBV24-1; cdr3_nt: TGTGCCACCAGTGAGCCGCTTGGTTCGGGACAGCTTCCCTATAGCAATCAGCCCCAGCATTTT; cdr3_aa: CATSEPLGSGQLPYSNQPQHF
d_call: .; clone_size: .; j_call: TRBJ1-5; cdr3_length: 15; v_call: TRBV5-5; cdr3_nt: TGTGCCAGCAGCTTGTCAGAATATAGCAATCAGCCCCAGCATTTT; cdr3_aa: CASSLSEYSNQPQHF
d_call: .; clone_size: few; j_call: TRBJ2-3; cdr3_length: 15; v_call: TRBV6-5; cdr3_nt: TGTGCCAGCAGTTTCCGTATCACGGGCCCAGATACGCAGTATTTT; cdr3_aa: CASSFRITGPDTQYF
d_call: .; clone_size: .; j_call: TRBJ2-7; cdr3_length: 13; v_call: TRBV18; cdr3_nt: TGTGCCAGCTCACCACCGTTGGTCGACGAGCAGTACTTC; cdr3_aa: CASSPPLVDEQYF
d_call: .; clone_size: many; j_call: TRBJ2-7; cdr3_length: 14; v_call: TRBV6-2/TRBV6-3; cdr3_nt: TGTGCCAGCAGTGATCGACGCAGGGACTACGAGCAGTACTTC; cdr3_aa: CASSDRRRDYEQYF
d_call: TRBD2; clone_size: few; j_call: TRBJ2-7; cdr3_length: 14; v_call: TRBV27; cdr3_nt: TGTGCCAGCCGAATAGCGGGAGGGCCCCACGAGCAGTACTTC; cdr3_aa: CASRIAGGPHEQYF
d_call: TRBD1; clone_size: many; j_call: TRBJ1-1; cdr3_length: 14; v_call: TRBV20-1; cdr3_nt: TGCAGTGCCCACAGGGGAGGCCCGAACACTGAAGCTTTCTTT; cdr3_aa: CSAHRGGPNTEAFF
d_call: .; clone_size: many; j_call: TRBJ2-7; cdr3_length: 14; v_call: TRBV28; cdr3_nt: TGTGCCAGCAGTTTAGTACGGCTCTCCTACGAGCAGTACTTC; cdr3_aa: CASSLVRLSYEQYF
d_call: TRBD1; clone_size: many; j_call: TRBJ1-2; cdr3_length: 15; v_call: TRBV18; cdr3_nt: TGTGCCAGCTCACCAGGACAGGGGACTTTCTATGGCTACACCTTC; cdr3_aa: CASSPGQGTFYGYTF
d_call: .; clone_size: many; j_call: TRBJ2-2; cdr3_length: 17; v_call: TRBV12-5; cdr3_nt: TGTGCTAGTGGTTTTTTTACCCGAAACAGGAGGACCGGGGAGCTGTTTTTT; cdr3_aa: CASGFFTRNRRTGELFF
d_call: .; clone_size: few; j_call: TRBJ2-3; cdr3_length: 14; v_call: TRBV2; cdr3_nt: TGTGCCACCAAGGTCAGGCCTAGCACAGATACGCAGTATTTT; cdr3_aa: CATKVRPSTDTQYF
d_call: TRBD2; clone_size: many; j_call: TRBJ2-7; cdr3_length: 14; v_call: TRBV6-1; cdr3_nt: TGTGCCAGCATTACCGGGGGGGATAGCGACGAGCAGTACTTC; cdr3_aa: CASITGGDSDEQYF
d_call: .; clone_size: many; j_call: TRBJ1-1; cdr3_length: 13; v_call: TRBV27; cdr3_nt: TGTGCCAGCAGGGGCAGGGGGAACACTGAAGCTTTCTTT; cdr3_aa: CASRGRGNTEAFF
d_call: TRBD2; clone_size: .; j_call: TRBJ2-2; cdr3_length: 17; v_call: TRBV5-1; cdr3_nt: TGCGCCAGCAGCAACCTGGGACTAGCGGGAGACACCGGGGAGCTGTTTTTT; cdr3_aa: CASSNLGLAGDTGELFF
d_call: .; clone_size: many; j_call: TRBJ2-5; cdr3_length: 11; v_call: TRBV2; cdr3_nt: TGTGCCAGCAGTGACGGCCCCCGATCGTACTTC; cdr3_aa: CASSDGPRSYF
d_call: .; clone_size: many; j_call: TRBJ1-5; cdr3_length: 15; v_call: TRBV28; cdr3_nt: TGTGCCAGCAGTTTAAACCTCAATAGCAATCAGCCCCAGCATTTT; cdr3_aa: CASSLNLNSNQPQHF
d_call: TRBD1; clone_size: .; j_call: TRBJ2-4; cdr3_length: 17; v_call: TRBV7-8; cdr3_nt: TGTGCCAGCAGCCCCACAGGGGGCTATTTAGACAAAAACATTCAGTACTTC; cdr3_aa: CASSPTGGYLDKNIQYF
d_call: .; clone_size: .; j_call: TRBJ2-1; cdr3_length: 17; v_call: TRBV2; cdr3_nt: TGTGCCAGCAGCCCGAGCACAACGAGAGAGGTAGGGGATGAGCAGTTCTTC; cdr3_aa: CASSPSTTREVGDEQFF
d_call: TRBD1; clone_size: few; j_call: TRBJ2-7; cdr3_length: 12; v_call: TRBV30; cdr3_nt: TGTGCCTACCGGGACAGGGCCCACGAGCAGTACTTC; cdr3_aa: CAYRDRAHEQYF
d_call: TRBD1; clone_size: .; j_call: TRBJ1-1; cdr3_length: 15; v_call: TRBV28; cdr3_nt: TGTGCCAGCAGTCTCGACAGGGGAAGGGTCACTGAAGCTTTCTTT; cdr3_aa: CASSLDRGRVTEAFF
d_call: TRBD1; clone_size: many; j_call: TRBJ1-2; cdr3_length: 14; v_call: TRBV2; cdr3_nt: TGTGCCAGCAGTTCCGGGACAGGGGGCCTTGGCTACACCTTC; cdr3_aa: CASSSGTGGLGYTF
d_call: .; clone_size: .; j_call: TRBJ2-5; cdr3_length: 15; v_call: TRBV5-1; cdr3_nt: TGCGCCAGCACCCTGGAGGCTGACGCTGGGGAGACCCAGTACTTC; cdr3_aa: CASTLEADAGETQYF
d_call: .; clone_size: .; j_call: TRBJ2-1; cdr3_length: 15; v_call: TRBV28; cdr3_nt: TGTGCCAGCAGTTTCGTCTCGGGGGAGTACAATGAGCAGTTCTTC; cdr3_aa: CASSFVSGEYNEQFF
d_call: .; clone_size: many; j_call: TRBJ1-5; cdr3_length: 14; v_call: TRBV20-1; cdr3_nt: TGCAGTGCTAGATACCCCGGGGGGTATCAGCCCCAGCATTTT; cdr3_aa: CSARYPGGYQPQHF
d_call: TRBD2; clone_size: .; j_call: TRBJ2-7; cdr3_length: 18; v_call: TRBV3-1; cdr3_nt: TGTGCCAGCAGCCAAGAGGCTCTAGCGGGAGGGCCCTCCTACGAGCAGTACTTC; cdr3_aa: CASSQEALAGGPSYEQYF
d_call: .; clone_size: .; j_call: TRBJ2-7; cdr3_length: 14; v_call: TRBV12-3/TRBV12-4; cdr3_nt: TGTGCCAGCAGTTCCCAGACCTTATTGTACGAGCAGTACTTC; cdr3_aa: CASSSQTLLYEQYF
d_call: .; clone_size: few; j_call: TRBJ1-3; cdr3_length: 18; v_call: TRBV14; cdr3_nt: TGTGCCAGCAGCCAAGATAGGGGGACTTACCGCTCTGGAAACACCATATATTTT; cdr3_aa: CASSQDRGTYRSGNTIYF
d_call: .; clone_size: .; j_call: TRBJ2-1; cdr3_length: 14; v_call: TRBV20-1; cdr3_nt: TGCAGTGCTGGAGGCGGGCTAATTTACAATGAGCAGTTCTTC; cdr3_aa: CSAGGGLIYNEQFF
d_call: .; clone_size: .; j_call: TRBJ2-3; cdr3_length: 12; v_call: TRBV30; cdr3_nt: TGTGCCTACAGGATGGGCACAGATACGCAGTATTTT; cdr3_aa: CAYRMGTDTQYF
d_call: TRBD1; clone_size: .; j_call: TRBJ1-6; cdr3_length: 14; v_call: TRBV20-1; cdr3_nt: TGCAGTGCAAAAAGACAGGGTGGTAATTCACCCCTCCACTTT; cdr3_aa: CSAKRQGGNSPLHF
d_call: TRBD1; clone_size: .; j_call: TRBJ1-1; cdr3_length: 15; v_call: TRBV4-2; cdr3_nt: TGTGCCAGCAGCCAAGATGGACAGGAGTACACTGAAGCTTTCTTT; cdr3_aa: CASSQDGQEYTEAFF
d_call: .; clone_size: many; j_call: TRBJ2-7; cdr3_length: 16; v_call: TRBV28; cdr3_nt: TGTGCCAGCAGTTCCCGAAGGTCCCTCAGTCCCCACGAGCAGTACTTC; cdr3_aa: CASSSRRSLSPHEQYF
d_call: TRBD2; clone_size: few; j_call: TRBJ2-5; cdr3_length: 15; v_call: TRBV5-4; cdr3_nt: TGCGCCAGCAGCGTAGGTTTAGCGGGAGGAGAGACCCAGTACTTC; cdr3_aa: CASSVGLAGGETQYF
d_call: TRBD2; clone_size: many; j_call: TRBJ2-7; cdr3_length: 15; v_call: TRBV20-1; cdr3_nt: TGCAGTGCTAGAGATCTGACTAGCGTCGCCTACGAGCAGTACTTC; cdr3_aa: CSARDLTSVAYEQYF
d_call: .; clone_size: .; j_call: TRBJ2-7; cdr3_length: 14; v_call: TRBV5-1; cdr3_nt: TGCGCCAGCAGCCCCTTCTTACAGGGAAACGAGCAGTACTTC; cdr3_aa: CASSPFLQGNEQYF
d_call: .; clone_size: once; j_call: TRBJ2-4; cdr3_length: 13; v_call: TRBV6-1; cdr3_nt: TGTGCCAGCAGTGAAAACAGGAAAAACATTCAGTACTTC; cdr3_aa: CASSENRKNIQYF
d_call: .; clone_size: .; j_call: TRBJ1-3; cdr3_length: 15; v_call: TRBV20-1; cdr3_nt: TGCAGTGCTAGATCGGGGACGAGCTCTGGAAACACCATATATTTT; cdr3_aa: CSARSGTSSGNTIYF
d_call: TRBD2; clone_size: few; j_call: TRBJ2-7; cdr3_length: 17; v_call: TRBV5-1; cdr3_nt: TGCGCCAGCAGCTTACTTCCGGGACTAGCGGGAGTAGCCGAGCAGTACTTC; cdr3_aa: CASSLLPGLAGVAEQYF